These 4 T cell receptor beta chains came from one sample sequenced in a study of T cell repertoires in cytomegalovirus infection. One entry per CDR3 protein, called by TCRdb with MiXCR from the reads. The sample consists of just over 300,000 distinct CDR3 sequences, 15% to 20% of them appearing once. Sequenced input: PBMCs. These receptors came from a human donor in good health (CMV status not recorded). Some clones in this sample may be carry-over from other donors' samples.

At least ten counts were recorded for this clonotype. The chain employs TRBV27 and TRBJ2-4; the match to TRBD1 covers 10 bases. Germline V gene data show CDR1 as MNHEY and CDR2 as SMNVEV (reference sequence). This CDR3 region has 16 residues. Trimming took 5 bases from V and 8 from J; bases not matched to a gene: 12. The CDR3 region has the DNA TGTGCCAGCAGTCCCCATCCGACAGGGGGCTCGGACATTCAGTACTTC. Protein: CASSPHPTGGSDIQYF.

This clonotype was counted many times. The J gene is TRBJ2-3, the V gene TRBV7-2, with D hard to call. CDR1 is SGHTA and CDR2 is FQGNSA in the germline V gene. This CDR3 comprises 15 residues. The V end was cut by 1 base, the J end by 5 bases, with 13 bases between. The CDR3 spells CASSLEWVRGDTQYF. The CDR3 DNA is TGTGCCAGCAGCTTAGAATGGGTTAGAGGAGATACGCAGTATTTT.

There are many counts of this clonotype. J is TRBJ2-1 and V is TRBV27, with 8 bases aligning to TRBD1. The ends lost 6 bases at V and 4 bases at J; junction bases unmatched: 11. Germline loops: CDR1 MNHEY, CDR2 SMNVEV (reference sequence). There are 16 residues in the CDR3. CDR3 sequence (DNA): TGTGCCAGCAGCCGAGCCCCGGGACAGGATTACAATGAGCAGTTCTTC. Its translation is CASSRAPGQDYNEQFF.

This clonotype was recorded many times. V usage is TRBV7-6 and J usage is TRBJ1-1; no reliable D call. The V gene's germline CDR1 is SGHVS and CDR2 FNYEAQ. This CDR3 region has 14 residues. The V and J ends lost 5 bases and 8 bases respectively, with 18 bases between them. The CDR3 loop reads CASSTLGDQSEAFF. The DNA of the CDR3 is TGTGCCAGCAGCACCCTTGGGGATCAGTCGGAAGCTTTCTTT.